The clone carrying this TCR beta chain was counted a few times. The antigen remains unidentified. The germline V gene has CDR1 SQVTM and CDR2 ANQGSEA. This CDR3 is built from 12 residues. V was cut by 6 bases and J by 8 bases, with 14 bases left in between. Unique molecular identifiers were incorporated during preparation of the TCRbeta library. TCRdb processed the PCR reads anew with MiXCR; each CDR3 protein has one entry. This sample has fewer than 550,000 distinct CDR3 sequences, with over 9.5% found just once. The sample originates from a study of T-cell reconstitution after alpha-beta-depleted transplantation in children. Study conclusions and caveats: It was surviving recipient T cells and thymic progenitors that gave some patients high TCRbeta diversity at day 60. About two months after transplant, alpha-beta T cells reportedly came from several hundred expanded graft clones.

The TCR comes from a female patient aged 2-15 years who had a stem cell transplant for aplastic anemia, so the T cells may come from the graft donor. The V and J genes are TRBV29-1 and TRBJ2-1; a weak D match, TRBD1 (6 bases). The sample in question was PBMCs, mostly from graft donor cells, obtained 180 days after TCRalphabeta/CD19-depleted stem cell transplant. As DNA, the CDR3 is TGCAGCGTCGGAGACAGGTCCCATGAGCAGTTCTTC. This translates into CSVGDRSHEQFF.